This TCR beta chain was identified during a study of human T cells and chemical hapten exposure. General study findings and limits: The study found that DPC sensitization did not change TCRs above 1 in 1000 frequency.

The ends lost 2 bases at V and 6 bases at J; junction bases unmatched: 5. The CDR3 length is 14 residues. From germline, CDR1 is MNHEY and CDR2 SMNVEV (reference sequence). This clonotype was seen many times. Its cognate antigen is unknown. The time point was: healthy volunteer bleed at 6 weeks. The total RNA was obtained from whole blood that was not fractionated. The library gave individual cDNA molecules unique molecular identifiers. TCRdb re-derived calls from the RACE reads in MiXCR, one entry per CDR3 protein. The profile shows 65,000 to 95,000 distinct CDR3 sequences, 8.5% to 10% of them singletons.

The genes are TRBV27 and TRBJ1-2; 8 bases line up with TRBD1. This sequence was found in a female donor in good health. Some clones in this sample may be carry-over from other donors' samples. The sequencing sample was made of whole blood. The CDR3 region has the DNA TGTGCCAGCAGTTTAATGGGACAGGTAGATGGCTACACCTTC. It specifies CASSLMGQVDGYTF.